The 10 T cell receptor beta chains below come from one sample, sequenced in a study of blood T cells in healthy people across ages. Combining a sample-barcoded 5' primer with a J-beta primer mix, a second PCR ran for about 7 to 11 cycles. Each CDR3 protein gets one entry after TCRdb re-called the 5' RACE reads with MiXCR. The sample yields around 1,900,000 distinct CDR3 sequences, more than 35% seen once. Sequencing was carried out using blood. Source of these receptors: a human donor in good health.

The J gene is TRBJ2-1, the V gene TRBV20-1; TRBD2 matches 9 bases. CDR1 and CDR2 from the germline V gene are DFQATT and SNEGSKA (reference sequence). The CDR3 is made up of 15 amino acids. V lost 1 base to trimming and J lost 4 bases; unmatched junction nucleotides: 5. DNA for the CDR3: TGCAGTGCTAGAGCCAGCGGGGGGACTTACAATGAGCAGTTCTTC. It translates to CSARASGGTYNEQFF.

In this sample, this clonotype turned up a few times. The chain employs TRBV4-3 and TRBJ2-3; 8 bases align to TRBD2. CDR3 length equals 16 residues. V gave up 0 bases and J gave up 2 bases; unmatched junction bases: 4. Per germline, CDR1 LGHNA and CDR2 YSLEER. The CDR3 sequence is CASSQEQRGFTDTQYF. As DNA, the CDR3 is TGCGCCAGCAGCCAAGAGCAGCGGGGGTTCACAGATACGCAGTATTTT.

This clonotype was observed a single time. Its ends do not fully match the called genes, so a read error is possible. The chain couples TRBV5-1 to TRBJ1-1; 7 nucleotides align to TRBD1. Germline V lookup: CDR1 SGHRS, CDR2 YFSETQ. The CDR3 has 14 residues. In DNA, the CDR3 is TGCGCCAGCAGCCCGGAGACAGGGAACACTGAAACTTTCTTT. Protein sequence: CASSPETGNTETFF.

The chain combines TRBV24-1 with TRBJ1-5; no firm D call. CDR3 size: 13 residues. Germline V gives CDR1 KGHDR, CDR2 SFDVKD. V was shortened by 5 bases and J by 0 bases, with 4 bases between the two germline ends. CDR3 loop: CATSAYSNQPQHF. Written as DNA, the CDR3 is TGTGCCACCAGTGCATATAGCAATCAGCCCCAGCATTTT.

The J gene is TRBJ1-5, the V gene TRBV11-2; perhaps TRBD1 as D (5 bases). V gave up 0 bases and J gave up 2 bases, with 11 bases separating them. The CDR3 sequence is 16 residues long. Germline V gives CDR1 SGHAT, CDR2 FQNNGV. The CDR3 DNA reads TGTGCCAGCAGCTTAGACCCGGGACTGGGCAATCAGCCCCAGCATTTT. Protein product: CASSLDPGLGNQPQHF.

V gene TRBV7-9 combines with J gene TRBJ2-7, with a tentative D call TRBD1 (6 bases). The CDR3 loop spans 15 amino acids. The V gene lost 3 bases and the J gene lost 6 bases, with 18 bases spanning the gap. Germline V gives CDR1 SEHNR, CDR2 FQNEAQ (reference sequence). CDR3 sequence (DNA): TGTGCCAGCAGCTTCCTTGTGGACAGTGTCGGCGAGCAGTACTTC. This codes for CASSFLVDSVGEQYF.

This sequence joins TRBV20-1 and TRBJ2-5; 8 positions agree with TRBD2. Per germline, CDR1 DFQATT and CDR2 SNEGSKA (reference sequence). Trimming took 7 bases from V and 4 from J; bases not matched to a gene: 5. The CDR3 extends over 12 amino acids. The CDR3 protein is CSVGTRGETQYF. The CDR3 nucleotides are TGCAGTGTTGGGACTAGGGGAGAGACCCAGTACTTC.

This clonotype was seen only a few times. The chain combines TRBV7-9 with TRBJ1-1; D uncertain. V lost 5 bases, J lost 4 bases, and 17 bases lay in between. The germline gives CDR1 SEHNR, CDR2 FQNEAQ (reference sequence). The CDR3 sequence is 15 residues long. The CDR3 reads CASSRPEGPGTEAFF. The CDR3 DNA reads as TGTGCCAGCAGCCGCCCCGAGGGCCCGGGCACTGAAGCTTTCTTT.

The chain couples TRBV5-1 to TRBJ2-3; a possible D gene is TRBD2 (5 bases). The germline gives CDR1 SGHRS, CDR2 YFSETQ. V lost 0 bases to trimming and J lost 2 bases, with 13 bases between them. The CDR3 contains 16 residues. CDR3 region: CASSLAASRDTDTQYF. CDR3 DNA: TGCGCCAGCAGCTTGGCCGCGTCCCGGGACACAGATACGCAGTATTTT.

Ten or more counts support this clonotype. The CDR3 loop is CASSTIRLAANYNEQFF. DNA of the CDR3: TGTGCCAGCAGCACTATAAGACTAGCGGCGAACTACAATGAGCAGTTCTTC. This chain joins TRBV11-2 and TRBJ2-1; TRBD2 agrees at 9 bases. With 5 bases clipped from V and 3 bases from J, the junction kept 11 bases outside the gene matches. Germline V gives CDR1 SGHAT, CDR2 FQNNGV. The CDR3 is 17 residues long.